Below, 12 T cell receptor beta chains from the same sample are listed, as sequenced in a study of PD-L1 blockade in urothelial cancer. Regarding time point: pretreatment peripheral blood. Profiled with immunoSEQ multiplex PCR; TCRdb holds only in-frame clones, not every one. The sample records almost 90,000 clones, about four fifths being singletons. The sample in question was PBMCs, obtained around atezolizumab (anti-PD-L1) treatment. Receptors were obtained from a man aged 55 to 70 with urothelial cancer.

This sequence joins TRBV11-2 and TRBJ2-7, with 7 bases identical to TRBD1. Germline V CDR1 and CDR2: SGHAT, FQNNGV. V lost 5 bases, J lost 2 bases, and 6 bases stayed unmatched. The CDR3 is made up of 14 amino acids. CDR3 region: CASSPGTAAYEQYF. Here the CDR3 DNA reads TGTGCCAGCAGCCCCGGGACAGCCGCCTACGAGCAGTACTTC.

The CDR3: CASSGVGTGATGELFF. For the CDR3, the DNA is TGCGCCAGCAGTGGTGTTGGGACAGGGGCCACCGGGGAGCTGTTTTTT. The V call is TRBV10-1, the J call TRBJ2-2; 10 bases align to TRBD1. This CDR3 is 16 amino acids long. The germline V gene encodes CDR1 WNHNN and CDR2 SYGVQD (reference sequence). With V trimmed by 4 bases and J by 4 bases, 6 bases remained unmatched.

As DNA, the CDR3 is TGTGCCAGCAGGAGCCGGACAGCCCCGGTGGAGACCCAGTACTTC. This translates into CASRSRTAPVETQYF. V and J are TRBV6-1 and TRBJ2-5, with D tentatively TRBD1 (6 bases). The V gene lost 6 bases and the J gene lost 5 bases, with 19 bases spanning the gap. From germline, CDR1 is MNHNS and CDR2 SASEGT. CDR3 length: 15 residues.

This chain links TRBV6-4 with TRBJ1-5; 11 nucleotides align to TRBD1. This CDR3 contains 18 residues. The V gene end was trimmed by 2 bases and the J gene end by 6 bases; junction bases not matched to a gene: 12. Germline V gene data show CDR1 as MRHNA and CDR2 as SNTAGT. CDR3 residues: CASSDALGTGGLCQPQHF. In DNA form, the CDR3 reads TGTGCCAGCAGTGACGCCCTTGGGACAGGGGGTCTATGTCAGCCCCAGCATTTT.

This clone was observed a few times. V and J are TRBV6-1 and TRBJ2-5; the D gene is possibly TRBD1 (6 bases). The length of the CDR3 is 16 residues. Trimming removed 1 base from V and 4 bases from J, with 16 bases in between. CDR1 and CDR2 (germline): MNHNS, SASEGT. The CDR3 DNA reads TGTGCCAGCAGTGAAGATGGTTCAGGGGTGGTAGAGACCCAGTACTTC. Residues: CASSEDGSGVVETQYF.

As DNA, the CDR3 is TGTGCCAGCAGCTTCAGGGGGCGTACAGATACGCAGTATTTT. Amino acids: CASSFRGRTDTQYF. The V call is TRBV7-2, the J call TRBJ2-3; 8 positions agree with TRBD1. Germline CDR1 reads SGHTA; CDR2 reads FQGNSA. The trim removed 3 bases at V and 3 bases at J, leaving 2 bases unmatched. This CDR3 is built from 14 residues.

The chain carries TRBV10-3 and TRBJ2-2; 10 bases map to TRBD1. The V and J ends lost 2 bases and 5 bases, in that order; junction bases with no gene match: 2. The CDR3 totals 15 residues. Germline values: CDR1 ENHRY, CDR2 SYGVKD. Written as DNA, the CDR3 is TGTGCCATCAGTGAGAGGACAGGGGGGACCGGGGAGCTGTTTTTT. This gives the protein CAISERTGGTGELFF.

The J gene is TRBJ1-2, the V gene TRBV9, with a possible D match to TRBD1 (5 bases). Deletions cut 1 base from V and 7 bases from J, with 20 bases between. This CDR3 region has 16 residues. Germline V gives CDR1 SGDLS, CDR2 YYNGEE. Here the CDR3 reads CASSVSIRGYGGGYTF. The DNA for the CDR3 is TGTGCCAGCAGCGTAAGCATTCGGGGGTACGGTGGTGGCTACACCTTC.

This clone was counted only a few times. The chain uses TRBV19 and TRBJ2-2, with a possible D match to TRBD1 (5 bases). The V end was cut by 3 bases, the J end by 12 bases, with 11 bases between. This CDR3 region has 12 residues. Germline V lookup: CDR1 LNHDA, CDR2 SQIVND (reference sequence). The CDR3 nucleotides are TGTGCCAGTAGTATGGGCAGGGCGAAGCTGTTTTTT. Translated: CASSMGRAKLFF.

The chain employs TRBV5-1 and TRBJ1-5; possibly TRBD1 for D (6 bases). Germline CDR1 SGHRS, CDR2 YFSETQ. V lost 4 bases, J lost 4 bases, and 9 bases lay in between. The CDR3 covers 13 residues. The CDR3 region is CASSLGQNQPQHF. The CDR3 DNA sequence: TGCGCCAGCAGCCTGGGACAAAATCAGCCCCAGCATTTT.

V gene TRBV4-2 combines with J gene TRBJ1-6, with a tentative D call TRBD1 (5 bases). The CDR3 runs to 14 residues. The germline gives CDR1 LGHNA, CDR2 YNFKEQ. The V end was cut by 4 bases, the J end by 10 bases, with 14 bases between. The CDR3 loop is CASSPREVGSPLHF. DNA for the CDR3: TGTGCCAGCAGCCCCAGGGAGGTAGGGTCACCCCTCCACTTT.

The chain is built from TRBV11-2 and TRBJ2-5, with D possibly being TRBD2 (5 bases). The V gene lost 10 bases and the J gene lost 6 bases, with 12 bases spanning the gap. This CDR3 spans 11 amino acids. The V gene's germline CDR1 is SGHAT and CDR2 FQNNGV. The CDR3 spells CAMQRGQTQYF. The CDR3 nucleotides are TGTGCCATGCAGAGAGGGCAGACCCAGTACTTC.